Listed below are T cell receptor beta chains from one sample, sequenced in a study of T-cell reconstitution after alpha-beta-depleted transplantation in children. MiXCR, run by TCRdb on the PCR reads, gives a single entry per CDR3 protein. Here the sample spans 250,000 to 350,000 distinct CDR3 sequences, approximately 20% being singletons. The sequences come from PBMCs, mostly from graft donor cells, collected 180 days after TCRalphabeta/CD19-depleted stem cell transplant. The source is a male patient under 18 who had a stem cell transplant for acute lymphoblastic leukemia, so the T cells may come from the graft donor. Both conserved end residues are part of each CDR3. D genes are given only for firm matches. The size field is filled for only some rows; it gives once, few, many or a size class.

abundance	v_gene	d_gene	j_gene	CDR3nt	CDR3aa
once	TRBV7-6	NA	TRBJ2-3	TGTGCCAGCAGCTTAGCGCGCCCAGAAGATACGCAGTATTTT	CASSLARPEDTQYF
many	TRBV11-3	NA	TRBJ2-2	TGTGCCAGCAGCTCAAAGTTGGCCGGGGAGCTGTTTTTT	CASSSKLAGELFF
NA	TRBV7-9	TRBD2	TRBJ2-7	TGTGCCAGCAGCACCCTGAAACCGGGACTAGCCTCCTACGAGCAGTACTTC	CASSTLKPGLASYEQYF
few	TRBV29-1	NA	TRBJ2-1	TGCAGCGTTGGGCACGGATCCTACAATGAGCAGTTCTTC	CSVGHGSYNEQFF
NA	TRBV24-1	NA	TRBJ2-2	TGTGCCACCAGTGATCCCGTGGGGCTGAACACCGGGGAGCTGTTTTTT	CATSDPVGLNTGELFF
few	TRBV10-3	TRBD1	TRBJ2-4	TGTGCCATCAGGGGACAGGGTAACATTCAGTACTTC	CAIRGQGNIQYF
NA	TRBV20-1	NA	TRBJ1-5	TGCAGTGCTAGACGCCAGGGGTATAGCAATCAGCCCCAGCATTTT	CSARRQGYSNQPQHF
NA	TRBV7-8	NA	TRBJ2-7	TGTGCCAGCAGCTTGGTTCAGAGGCCGATTTTC	CASSLVQRPIF
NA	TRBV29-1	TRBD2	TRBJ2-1	TGCAGTGCGGGGGATTCTCTTGTAAATGAGCAGTTCTTC	CSAGDSLVNEQFF
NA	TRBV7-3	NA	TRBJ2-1	TGTGCCAGCAGCCCCCAACTAGCCCTAGGCAATGAGCAGTTCTTC	CASSPQLALGNEQFF
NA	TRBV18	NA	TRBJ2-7	TGTGCCAGCTCAGCAAGGGACTACGAGCAGTACTTC	CASSARDYEQYF
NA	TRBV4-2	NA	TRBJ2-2	TGTGCCAGCAGCCAACAAGGGGGGGCCGGGGAGCTGTTTTTT	CASSQQGGAGELFF
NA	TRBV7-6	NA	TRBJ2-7	TGTGCCAGCAGCTTATCACAGGGTTGGTACGAGCAGTACTTC	CASSLSQGWYEQYF
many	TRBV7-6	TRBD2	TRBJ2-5	TGTGCCAGCAGCTTAGGCCTAGCGGGAGGTCAAGAGACCCAGTACTTC	CASSLGLAGGQETQYF
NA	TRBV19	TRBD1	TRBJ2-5	TGTGCCAGTAGTCACAGGGGGCGCGAGACCCAGTACTTC	CASSHRGRETQYF
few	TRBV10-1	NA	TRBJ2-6	TGCGCCAGCAGTGAGTCGAAGGAAACAGGGAGGGCTGGGGCCAACGTCCTGACTTTC	CASSESKETGRAGANVLTF
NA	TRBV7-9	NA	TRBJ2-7	TGTGCCAGCGGAGGCAGGGTAGAATACGAGCAGTACTTC	CASGGRVEYEQYF
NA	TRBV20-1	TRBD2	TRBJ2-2	TGCAGTGCTAGAGATTTTTGGAGCGGGACTAGAAACACCGGGGAGCTGTTTTTT	CSARDFWSGTRNTGELFF
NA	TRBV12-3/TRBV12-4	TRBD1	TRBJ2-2	TGTGCCAGCAGTCGACAGGGGGCTAGCACCGGGGAGCTGTTTTTT	CASSRQGASTGELFF
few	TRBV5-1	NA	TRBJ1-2	TGCGCCAGCAGGGAATGGACTGACTACACCTTC	CASREWTDYTF
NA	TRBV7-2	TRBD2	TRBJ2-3	TGTGTCAGCAGCTTGGCTAGCGGTAGCACAGATACGCAGTATTTT	CVSSLASGSTDTQYF
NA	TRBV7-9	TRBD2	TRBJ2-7	TGTGCCAGCAGCTTAGCACTAGCGGGAGGCTACGAGCAGTACTTC	CASSLALAGGYEQYF
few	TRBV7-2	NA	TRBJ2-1	TGTGCCAGCAGCTTGGGGATCTCCTACAATGAGCAGTTCTTC	CASSLGISYNEQFF
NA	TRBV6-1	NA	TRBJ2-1	TGTGCCAGCACCGTAGCTGAGGGCAGTGAGCAGTTCTTC	CASTVAEGSEQFF
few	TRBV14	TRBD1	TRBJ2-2	TGTGCCAGCAGCCGCGGACAGGCCGGGGAGCTGTTTTTT	CASSRGQAGELFF
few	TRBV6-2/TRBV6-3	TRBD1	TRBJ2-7	TGTGCCAGCAACTTCCGGGACAGGGCATGGTACGAGCAGTACTTC	CASNFRDRAWYEQYF
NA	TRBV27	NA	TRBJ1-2	TGTGCCAGCAGTTTAAAAAGCGGTGCAAACTATGGCTACACCTTC	CASSLKSGANYGYTF
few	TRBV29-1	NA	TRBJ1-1	TGCAGCGTTCGCCCGAACACTGAAGCTTTCTTT	CSVRPNTEAFF
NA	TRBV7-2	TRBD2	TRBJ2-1	TGTGCCAGCAGCTTAGACCTAGCGGGAGGGCCCCAGTTCTTC	CASSLDLAGGPQFF
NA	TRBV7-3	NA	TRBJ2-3	TGTGCCAGCAGCTTAGGCCACTTAACACCTAGCACAGATACGCAGTATTTT	CASSLGHLTPSTDTQYF
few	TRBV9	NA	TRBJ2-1	TGTGCCAGCACCCTTACGGAGGGGGCCTTCAATGAGCAGTTCTTC	CASTLTEGAFNEQFF
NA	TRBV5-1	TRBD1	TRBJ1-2	TGCGCCAGCAGCCTCCATACCGGGACAGCCTATGGCTACACCTTC	CASSLHTGTAYGYTF
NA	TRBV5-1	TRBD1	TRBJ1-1	TGCGCCAGCAGCTTGGCCGGGGACAGAGTGAACACTGAAGCTTTCTTT	CASSLAGDRVNTEAFF
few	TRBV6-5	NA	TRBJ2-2	TGTGCCAGCAGTTGGACCCCAGGGGACACCGGGGAGCTGTTTTTT	CASSWTPGDTGELFF
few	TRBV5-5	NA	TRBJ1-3	TGTGCCAGCAGCCTGCCGAGCTCTGGAAACACCATATATTTT	CASSLPSSGNTIYF
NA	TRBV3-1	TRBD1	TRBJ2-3	TGTGCCAGCAGCCGCCGGGCCAGGGGGCCAGATACGCAGTATTTT	CASSRRARGPDTQYF
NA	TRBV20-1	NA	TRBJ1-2	TGCAGTGCTATTGTGAGAAAGGGCTACACCTTC	CSAIVRKGYTF
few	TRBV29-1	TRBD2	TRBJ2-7	TGCAGCGTTGAAGATCGGCTAGCGGGTGCTTCCTACGAGCAGTACTTC	CSVEDRLAGASYEQYF
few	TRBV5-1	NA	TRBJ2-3	TGCGCCACCAAATCCCTCTCAGGGGTGATTACAGATACGCAGTATTTT	CATKSLSGVITDTQYF
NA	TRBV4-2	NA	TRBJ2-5	TGTGCCAGCAGCCATCCCGAGCGGGTCCAAGAGACCCAGTACTTC	CASSHPERVQETQYF
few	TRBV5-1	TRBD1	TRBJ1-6	TGCGCCAGCAGCGGGAGGACAGGAACAAATTCACCCCTCCACTTT	CASSGRTGTNSPLHF
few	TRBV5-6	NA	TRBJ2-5	TGTGCCAGCAGCCTTGCCGGTAGCGGCCAAGAGACCCAGTACTTC	CASSLAGSGQETQYF
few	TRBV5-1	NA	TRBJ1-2	TGCGCCAGCAGCTCAACACAGGGCTCCTATGGCTACACCTTC	CASSSTQGSYGYTF
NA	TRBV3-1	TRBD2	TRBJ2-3	TGTGCCAGCAGCCAAGGGGAGACTAGCGGTTACACAGATACGCAGTATTTT	CASSQGETSGYTDTQYF
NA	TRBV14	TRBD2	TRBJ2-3	TGTGCCAGCAGCCAAGCGTACTGGACTAGCGGGAGTCCGGATACGCAGTATTTT	CASSQAYWTSGSPDTQYF
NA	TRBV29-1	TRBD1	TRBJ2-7	TGCAGCGTCGCGACAGGGGTGAACGAGCAGTACTTC	CSVATGVNEQYF
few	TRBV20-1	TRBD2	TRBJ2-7	TGCAGTGCTCGCCCCCTTCTCTTGCGGGGGGGGACCTACGAGCAGTACTTC	CSARPLLLRGGTYEQYF
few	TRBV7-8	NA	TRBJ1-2	TGTGCCAGCAGCTTAGAAGTAGGGAATGGCTACACCTTC	CASSLEVGNGYTF
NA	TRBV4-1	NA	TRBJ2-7	TGCGCCAGCAGCCAACCGGGACCCAGCTCCTACGAGCAGTACTTC	CASSQPGPSSYEQYF
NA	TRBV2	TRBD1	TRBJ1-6	TGTGCCAGCAGTGAAGCGGGACAGGGACCTTATAATTCACCCCTCCACTTT	CASSEAGQGPYNSPLHF
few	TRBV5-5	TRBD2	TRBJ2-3	TGTGCCAGCAGCTTTCCGAAGCGGGAGAATCTCTTGACAGATACGCAGTATTTT	CASSFPKRENLLTDTQYF
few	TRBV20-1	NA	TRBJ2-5	TGCAGTGCTCTACCCCAGAGAGGCTTCGGAGAGACCCAGTACTTC	CSALPQRGFGETQYF
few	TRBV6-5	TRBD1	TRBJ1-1	TGTGCCAGCGGGACAGGGCTTGAAGCTTTCTTT	CASGTGLEAFF
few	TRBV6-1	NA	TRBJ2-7	TGTGCCACAAAAAGGGACGGACACTACGAGCAGTACTTC	CATKRDGHYEQYF
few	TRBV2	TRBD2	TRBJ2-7	TGTGCCAGCAGTACGATGCGACTAGCCATCTCCTACGAGCAGTACTTC	CASSTMRLAISYEQYF
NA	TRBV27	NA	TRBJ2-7	TGTGCCAGCAGTTTGGGTATCGCCTACGAGCAGTACTTC	CASSLGIAYEQYF
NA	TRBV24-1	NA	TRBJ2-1	TGTGCCACCAGCCAGGAGGGGGGGAATGAGCAGTTCTTC	CATSQEGGNEQFF
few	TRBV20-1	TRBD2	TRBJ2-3	TGCAGTGCTGTGACTAGCGGGATAAGAAGGGGGCCAGATACGCAGTATTTT	CSAVTSGIRRGPDTQYF
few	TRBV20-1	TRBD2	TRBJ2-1	TGCAGTGCTAGATATCTCATCGGGACTAGCGGGAATGAGCAGTTCTTC	CSARYLIGTSGNEQFF